This T cell receptor (beta chain) was observed in a study of shared clonotypes between healthy human individuals (TCRdb year 2020). General notes on the study: A couple of women and a few men aged 18 to 49 years were included in the cohort. To increase sequencing depth and limit assay-specific biases, different laboratories used diverse techniques to prepare libraries and sequence TCR repertoires. Leukapheresis yielded between about 0.85 and 9.5 billion PBMCs per donor. For each donor, three plates each were used for CD4 naive and CD4 memory, two plates were used for CD8 naive, and one plate was used for CD8 memory. The study deeply sequenced blood TCR repertoires of 5 or 6 healthy adults to estimate repertoire size and the extent of clonotype sharing between individuals. On the study overall, not on this receptor specifically: About 5% of naive CD4, around 4% of naive CD8, roughly 2.5% of memory CD4, and more than 0.35% of memory CD8 clonotypes were shared across several donors. Naive subsets generally had larger estimated clonotype richness than memory subsets did. The small number of donors limited the genetic and exposure-history diversity represented. Pairwise subsampling indicated that sequencing depth was expected to affect the degree of clonotype sharing among donors. Compared with non-shared clonotypes, the clonotypes found in all four sorted-subset donors had higher generation probabilities. Sampling was limited to blood, and TCR repertoires in tissue likely differ from TCR repertoires in blood. Rarefaction of sorted-subset datasets indicated incomplete sequencing despite the large sequencing depth.

Using the deep immunoSEQ assay, TCR CDR3 regions were amplified from genomic DNA by multiplex PCR. Extracted genomic DNA from each cell subset was distributed evenly across all wells of several immunoSEQ 96-well plates, and each plate was treated as a replicate. Each replicate PCR for sorted subsets received around 210 ng genomic DNA, equal to 30,000 or so T cell genomes. Purified libraries were measured with a Qubit 3.0 fluorometer, size-checked on a Bioanalyzer 2100, and measured again with the KAPA Library Quantification kit. Every immunoSEQ 96-well plate was sequenced on a dedicated single-read 150-cycle Illumina NextSeq 550 flow cell. For the original study's pipeline: Because only junctional sequences without quality scores were contained in the immunoSEQ output, filtering matching that applied to full-length reads could not be performed. To assign V/J genes and CDR3, sequences were annotated using PyIR, a Python wrapper for IgBLAST v1.9, with IMGT germline references. Reads were removed for weak V/J assignments (E-value above 1e-6), missing CDR3, stop codons, out-of-frame junctions, or ambiguous translated residues. V3J clonotypes were defined as sequences sharing the same inferred V gene, J gene, and CDR3 amino acid sequence. To compute the percentage overlap between repertoires, the number of shared unique clonotypes was divided by the size of the smaller repertoire. Repertoire richness was assessed with RTK rarefaction, the Chao1 estimator, and Recon v2.1 estimates of unobserved clonotypes. Generation probabilities for all TCRbeta clonotypes obtained by the gDNA method from a handful of donors were computed using OLGA. The immuneACCESS repertoire file appears here via TCRdb, limited to in-frame rearrangements. These files lack a portion of the clones; in checked studies, under half of the deficit traces to unresolved V genes, and the cause of the others is not known. V and J calls and clone size follow that table, whereas D and trimming were derived from the DNA. This sample lists some 120,000 clones; approximately 70% were detected once. Clones ranked in the top ten supply roughly a quarter of the sample.

This clone was found a few times. It lacks a known antigen. Base quality data are lacking; no much larger clone is found one base away. Inclusive of the bounding cysteine and phenylalanine, the CDR3 is 14 residues long. The kept DNA is CDR3 alone, 42 bases in frame from the first base. V is reduced by 2 bases and J by 0 bases, leaving a spacing of 10 bases between them. The germline V gene gives CDR1 as SQVTM and CDR2 as ANQGSEA. Healthy HIV-negative adults with no recently reported acute infections or vaccinations were included as donors. Only Caucasian adults living in Nashville, Tennessee, USA were represented among the donors. CD8 memory samples combined magnetically selected CD45RO+ cells with CCR7-negative CD45RA+ effector memory (TemRA) cells. Blood was collected by leukapheresis, and PBMCs were isolated by Ficoll-Histopaque density gradient centrifugation and then cryopreserved in liquid nitrogen vapor phase. Analytical flow cytometry was used to check the purity and quantity of each magnetically sorted T cell population. Genomic DNA was isolated from every sorted fraction and measured by UV absorbance on a Nanodrop 2000c.

The sequence came from a woman aged 30 to 39 in good health. Sample: memory CD8+ T cells sorted from blood. This specimen's cell subset or site label, interpreted: CD45RO+ cells pooled with CCR7-negative TemRA cells. The V and J segments used are TRBV29-1 and TRBJ2-5; no D segment can be confidently identified. The DNA sequence is as follows: TGCAGCGTTGAACTGGCAGACCACCAAGAGACCCAGTACTTC. This translates into CSVELADHQETQYF.